The T cell receptor beta chain described here comes from a study of TIL therapy for anti-PD-1-resistant metastatic lung cancer. Study context: Progressing patients received lymphodepletion, expanded TIL infusion and IL-2. Tumors had a median PD-L1 proportion score of less than 6.5%.

Study results and limitations: Patients were highly selected, enriched for treatment-naive, never-smoker and oncogene-addicted cases.

Time point: pre-treatment sample, taken before nivolumab and TIL therapy. Patients were adults with stage 4 NSCLC. This was the immunoSEQ v3 assay. TCRdb's copy holds only in-frame clones and misses some; the assay was immunoSEQ multiplex PCR. The table shows under 70,000 clones, with around 86% occurring only once. As concerns this clone: The antigen is not known.

Trimming cost V 4 bases and J 0 bases, with 14 bases left between them. The CDR3 spans 16 residues. The germline CDR1 and CDR2 sequences are MNHEY and SVGAGI. The sequencing used blood, collected at baseline. This receptor was obtained from a person between 25 and 79 years old with non-small cell lung cancer. The rearrangement uses TRBV6-5 and TRBJ2-3; D is uncertain. CDR3 DNA sequence: TGTGCCAGCAGTTCCACTACGACAACTAGCACAGATACGCAGTATTTT. Its protein product is CASSSTTTTSTDTQYF.